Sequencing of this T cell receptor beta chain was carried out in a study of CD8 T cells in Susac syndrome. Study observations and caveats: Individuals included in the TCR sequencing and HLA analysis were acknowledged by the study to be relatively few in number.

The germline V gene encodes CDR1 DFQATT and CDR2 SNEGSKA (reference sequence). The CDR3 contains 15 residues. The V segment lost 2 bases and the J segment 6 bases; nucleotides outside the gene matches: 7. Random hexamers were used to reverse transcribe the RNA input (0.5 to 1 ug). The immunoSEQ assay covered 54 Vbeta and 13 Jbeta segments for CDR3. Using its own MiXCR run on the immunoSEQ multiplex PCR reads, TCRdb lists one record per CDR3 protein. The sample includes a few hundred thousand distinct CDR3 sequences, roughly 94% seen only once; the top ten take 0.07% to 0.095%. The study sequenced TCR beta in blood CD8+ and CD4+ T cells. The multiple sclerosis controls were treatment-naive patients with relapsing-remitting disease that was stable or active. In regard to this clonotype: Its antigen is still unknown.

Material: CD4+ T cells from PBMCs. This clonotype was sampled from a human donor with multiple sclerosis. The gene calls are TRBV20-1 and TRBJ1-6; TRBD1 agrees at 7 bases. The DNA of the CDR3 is TGCAGTGCTAGAACCGGGACAGACCTTAATTCACCCCTCCACTTT. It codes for CSARTGTDLNSPLHF.